The 9 T cell receptor beta chains in this list originate from one sample, sequenced in a study of blood T cell repertoires in COVID-19. Sequenced by immunoSEQ multiplex PCR; TCRdb stores in-frame clones only, minus some. The repertoire includes under 200,000 clones, 80% of them detected once, and roughly 6.4% sits in the top ten. Sequencing was carried out using peripheral blood. The receptors originated from a man between 60 and 75 years old with acute or convalescent COVID-19.

In DNA, the CDR3 is TGTGCCAGCAGCTCGGGACTAGCGGAGCAGTTCTTC. Amino acids: CASSSGLAEQFF. The chain combines TRBV3-1 (or the pseudogene TRBV3-2) with TRBJ2-1; 10 positions match TRBD2. The CDR3 spans 12 residues. CDR1 and CDR2 (germline): LGHDT, YNNKEL (reference sequence). Trimming at V came to 5 bases and at J to 10 bases, leaving 2 bases not matched to a gene.

This chain connects TRBV2 to TRBJ2-1; D might be TRBD2 (6 bases). The CDR3 runs 13 residues. Trimming left V 7 bases short and J 7 bases short, with 14 bases between. Germline-derived CDR1 and CDR2 are SNHLY and FYNNEI. CDR3 protein: CASMGGYWNEQFF. CDR3 DNA sequence: TGTGCCAGCATGGGAGGTTATTGGAATGAGCAGTTCTTC.

The rearrangement links TRBV5-6 to TRBJ2-3; 13 bases agree with TRBD2. The V and J ends lost 3 bases and 2 bases, in that order; junction bases with no gene match: 6. In germline, CDR1 is SGHDT, CDR2 YYEEEE. This CDR3 comprises 17 residues. Written as DNA, the CDR3 is TGTGCCAGCAGCTACTTGACTAGCGGGAGGACCACAGATACGCAGTATTTT. Amino acid sequence: CASSYLTSGRTTDTQYF.

Here the CDR3 reads CASSVGGSQETQYF. The CDR3 DNA reads TGTGCCAGCAGCGTAGGAGGAAGCCAAGAGACCCAGTACTTC. This chain connects TRBV9 to TRBJ2-5; D is ambiguous. V was pared by 0 bases and J by 1 base, with 7 bases between. The length of the CDR3 is 14 residues. Per germline, CDR1 SGDLS and CDR2 YYNGEE.

CDR3 sequence (DNA): TGCGCCAGCAGTGATTTTAACAGGGTAACCAAAAACATTCAGTACTTC. Its protein product is CASSDFNRVTKNIQYF. The gene calls are TRBV10-2 and TRBJ2-4; D might be TRBD1 (6 bases). V lost 3 bases, J lost 2 bases, and 14 bases lay in between. The V gene's germline CDR1 is WSHSY and CDR2 SAAADI. This CDR3 comprises 16 residues.

This clone is a singleton in its sample. The chain recombines TRBV7-2 with TRBJ2-7, with a possible D match to TRBD2 (6 bases). This CDR3 is built from 14 residues. V lost 1 base and J lost 3, with 10 bases in between. Germline V gene sequence: CDR1 SGHTA, CDR2 FQGNSA. The CDR3 spells CASSLGGTYYEQYF. CDR3 sequence (DNA): TGTGCCAGCAGCTTAGGCGGGACCTACTACGAGCAGTACTTC.

V is TRBV5-6 and J is TRBJ1-5, with D unresolved. V gave up 1 base and J gave up 11 bases, with 10 bases separating them. This CDR3 region has 12 residues. Germline V gives CDR1 SGHDT, CDR2 YYEEEE. CDR3 DNA: TGTGCCAGCAGCTTGCGAGGTGCGACCCAGCATTTT. Encoded protein: CASSLRGATQHF.

The chain employs TRBV6-1 and TRBJ2-7; 8 bases line up with TRBD1. With 3 bases clipped from V and 3 bases from J, the junction kept 10 bases outside the gene matches. This CDR3 comprises 16 residues. Germline V gene lookup returns CDR1 MNHNS and CDR2 SASEGT. The DNA for the CDR3 is TGTGCCAGCAGTGAGTTCGGGACAGGTGCGGGCTACGAGCAGTACTTC. The encoded protein is CASSEFGTGAGYEQYF.

The chain recombines TRBV3-1 (or the pseudogene TRBV3-2) with TRBJ2-1; 8 nucleotides align to TRBD2. J lost 6 bases, V lost 1 base, and 11 bases had no gene match. CDR3 length: 17 residues. Germline V CDR1 and CDR2: LGHDT, YNNKEL (reference sequence). The CDR3 DNA sequence: TGTGCCAGCAGCCAAGTCTCCGGGACTAGGGGAGGCAATGAGCAGTTCTTC. This codes for CASSQVSGTRGGNEQFF.